Presented here are 18 T cell receptor beta chains from one specimen sequenced in a study of blood T cell repertoires in COVID-19. TCRdb keeps only in-frame clones here, not all; method: immunoSEQ multiplex PCR. The sample lists fewer than 350,000 clones; 85% to 90% were seen once. Source material: peripheral blood. The receptors were gathered from a woman between 25 and 40 years old with COVID-19, enrolled during active disease.

This sequence joins TRBV28 and TRBJ2-5; D is perhaps TRBD2 (7 bases). Trimming removed 6 bases from V and 2 bases from J, with 19 bases in between. The CDR3 is 16 residues long. Germline V lookup: CDR1 MDHEN, CDR2 SYDVKM. The CDR3 reads CASSRARGPLQETQYF. CDR3 coding DNA: TGTGCCAGCAGCCGCGCGCGGGGGCCTCTTCAAGAGACCCAGTACTTC.

The chain links TRBV9 to TRBJ2-5; possibly TRBD2 for D (5 bases). The CDR3 runs to 14 residues. The V gene lost 3 bases and the J gene lost 7 bases, with 16 bases spanning the gap. Germline V lookup: CDR1 SGDLS, CDR2 YYNGEE. This CDR3 reads CASSARTDRGTQYF. CDR3 nucleotide sequence: TGTGCCAGCAGCGCCCGGACCGACCGGGGGACCCAGTACTTC. The variable domain in full, completed from reference TRBV9 and TRBJ2-5, reads DSGVTQTPKHLITATGQRVTLRCSPRSGDLSVYWYQQSLDQGLQFLIQYYNGEERAKGNILERFSAQQFPDLHSELNLSSLELGDSALYFCASSARTDRGTQYFGPGTRLLVL.

CDR3 in amino acids: CASSVGGGSNYGYTF. The DNA of the CDR3 is TGTGCCAGCAGCGTAGGAGGGGGTTCTAACTATGGCTACACCTTC. V is TRBV9 and J is TRBJ1-2; a possible D gene is TRBD1 (6 bases). Per the germline V gene, CDR1 is SGDLS and CDR2 is YYNGEE. The CDR3 is made up of 15 amino acids. V was pared by 0 bases and J by 0 bases, with 9 bases between.

V and J are TRBV7-9 and TRBJ2-1; TRBD2 matches 14 bases. J gave up 10 bases and V 6 bases, and 2 bases lay outside the gene matches. The CDR3 extends over 13 amino acids. CDR1 is SEHNR and CDR2 is FQNEAQ in the germline V gene (reference sequence). CDR3 sequence reads: CASSRTSGGEQFF. The CDR3 DNA sequence: TGTGCCAGCAGTCGGACTAGCGGGGGGGAGCAGTTCTTC.

This clone was recorded once. Sequence at one end of the junction differs from germline and may be a read error. The chain carries TRBV18 and TRBJ2-7; 7 bases map to TRBD1. Germline V gene sequence: CDR1 KGHSH, CDR2 LQKENI. CDR3 size: 15 residues. The CDR3 DNA sequence: TGTGCCAGCTCTCCACCGGGACAGAAGGGATACGAGCAGTACTTC. This gives the protein CASSPPGQKGYEQYF. Looking up the rest from reference TRBV18 and TRBJ2-7 gives the full variable domain: NAGVMQNPRHLVRRRGQEARLRCSPMKGHSHVYWYRQLPEEGLKFMVYLQKENIIDESGMPKERFSAEFPKEGPSILRIQQVVRGDSAAYFCASSPPGQKGYEQYFGPGTRLTVT.

This chain links TRBV4-2 with TRBJ1-1, with TRBD1 as a possible D gene (6 bases). CDR1 is LGHNA and CDR2 is YNFKEQ in the germline V gene. Trimming shortened V by 1 base and J by 6 bases, and 15 bases separated the two germline ends. The length of the CDR3 is 15 residues. DNA of the CDR3: TGTGCCAGCAGCCAAGTGCTTTCGGGGGGCTCTGAAGCTTTCTTT. Encoded protein: CASSQVLSGGSEAFF.

This chain uses TRBV10-3 with TRBJ2-2; TRBD2 agrees at 8 bases. Per germline, CDR1 ENHRY and CDR2 SYGVKD. J gave up 4 bases and V 2 bases, and 6 bases lay outside the gene matches. This CDR3 spans 16 amino acids. The CDR3 DNA reads as TGTGCCATCAGTGAGCCGGGACTAGGGACCACCGGGGAGCTGTTTTTT. Its protein is CAISEPGLGTTGELFF.

This chain uses TRBV19 with TRBJ1-5; 8 nucleotides agree with TRBD1. Germline-derived CDR1 and CDR2 are LNHDA and SQIVND (reference sequence). With 6 bases clipped from V and 4 bases from J, the junction kept 11 bases outside the gene matches. The length of the CDR3 is 16 residues. The CDR3 DNA reads as TGTGCCAGTAGCTGGTTCGGGACAGGACTGAATCAGCCCCAGCATTTT. Its protein product is CASSWFGTGLNQPQHF. Filled out from reference TRBV19 and TRBJ1-5, the complete variable domain reads DGGITQSPKYLFRKEGQNVTLSCEQNLNHDAMYWYRQDPGQGLRLIYYSQIVNDFQKGDIAEGYSVSREKKESFPLTVTSAQKNPTAFYLCASSWFGTGLNQPQHFGDGTRLSIL.

This clone appeared a few times. The chain has TRBV13 and TRBJ2-7; 9 nucleotides line up with TRBD1. CDR3 length: 15 amino acids. Germline loops: CDR1 PRHDT, CDR2 FYEKMQ (reference sequence). V lost 6 bases, J lost 1 base, and 7 bases stayed unmatched. Here the CDR3 reads CASRRDRERSYEQYF. The CDR3 DNA is TGTGCCAGCAGACGGGACAGGGAGAGATCCTACGAGCAGTACTTC. Drawing the rest from reference TRBV13 and TRBJ2-7, the complete variable domain is AAGVIQSPRHLIKEKRETATLKCYPIPRHDTVYWYQQGPGQDPQFLISFYEKMQSDKGSIPDRFSAQQFSDYHSELNMSSLELGDSALYFCASRRDRERSYEQYFGPGTRLTVT.

This clone was counted a single time. V and J are TRBV2 and TRBJ2-1; possible D gene TRBD2, 6 bases. Germline V CDR1 and CDR2: SNHLY, FYNNEI. The CDR3 contains 15 residues. Trimming took off 0 bases at V and 7 bases at J, with 13 bases between the two ends. This CDR3 reads CASSEAGLAWNEQFF. CDR3 DNA sequence: TGTGCCAGCAGTGAAGCTGGTCTAGCGTGGAATGAGCAGTTCTTC.

In regard to this clone: The sample contains more than one DNA sequence encoding this CDR3. The chain links TRBV12-3 or TRBV12-4 to TRBJ1-2, with D tentatively TRBD1 (5 bases). The CDR3 totals 11 residues. Trimming removed 6 bases at V and 4 bases at J, with 6 bases between. The CDR3 sequence: CASRQGYGYTF. The CDR3 coding sequence is TGTGCCAGCAGGCAGGGCTATGGCTACACCTTC.

This clone came up once. V and J are TRBV30 and TRBJ1-1, with D perhaps matching TRBD1 (5 bases). The CDR3 extends over 15 amino acids. The germline V and J ends were trimmed by 5 bases and 9 bases, with 25 bases remaining between them. Germline CDR1 and CDR2: GTSNPN and SVGIG (reference sequence). CDR3 sequence reads: CAWVGAGGKTVQAFF. In DNA, the CDR3 is TGTGCCTGGGTAGGGGCCGGGGGAAAAACGGTACAAGCTTTCTTT.

The V and J genes are TRBV5-1 and TRBJ1-4; no definite D call. This CDR3 has 13 amino acids. Germline V gene lookup returns CDR1 SGHRS and CDR2 YFSETQ. V shed 2 bases and J shed 5 bases, with 7 bases lying between them. CDR3 bases: TGCGCCAGCAGCTTACTCTCCAATGAAAAACTGTTTTTT. Protein: CASSLLSNEKLFF.

The rearrangement uses TRBV6-5 and TRBJ2-5; perhaps TRBD1 as D (6 bases). The CDR3 totals 14 residues. The V end lost 7 bases, the J end lost 5 bases, and 17 bases lay between the germline ends. The V gene's germline CDR1 is MNHEY and CDR2 SVGAGI. CDR3 sequence: CASNKQGFRETQYF. Written as DNA, the CDR3 is TGTGCCAGCAACAAACAGGGTTTTCGGGAGACCCAGTACTTC.

This chain connects TRBV6-5 to TRBJ2-5; D may be TRBD2 (5 bases). Germline CDR1 and CDR2: MNHEY and SVGAGI. The CDR3 has 15 residues. V was clipped by 4 bases and J by 5 bases, with 17 bases between them. In DNA, the CDR3 is TGTGCCAGCAGTTTGGGGAGTGGGGATCGGGAGACCCAGTACTTC. Its protein product is CASSLGSGDRETQYF.

The chain recombines TRBV7-9 with TRBJ1-1, with no clear D. The CDR3 loop spans 14 amino acids. Per germline, CDR1 SEHNR and CDR2 FQNEAQ (reference sequence). The V end lost 4 bases, the J end lost 5 bases, and 14 bases lay between the germline ends. The DNA of the CDR3 is TGTGCCAGCAGCTCGGCGTCCCGGGGAACTGAAGCTTTCTTT. Its protein is CASSSASRGTEAFF.

Points on this clone: Likely a read error: the CDR3 ends without its conserved phenylalanine or tryptophan. The DNA is left out, because the CDR3 cannot be placed on it with certainty; the CDR3 is given as TCRdb lists it. The CDR3 loop is CASSLALQGRGAGD. The chain links TRBV5-6 to TRBJ1-2; TRBD1 is the table's D call and was not checked against the DNA. The length of the CDR3 is 14 amino acids, counting both ends. Germline V gene lookup returns CDR1 SGHDT and CDR2 YYEEEE.

The chain has TRBV28 and TRBJ2-7; 8 bases fit TRBD1. The CDR3 contains 15 residues. The junction had 10 bases not matched to a gene; V was cut back by 4 bases and J by 5 bases. Germline values: CDR1 MDHEN, CDR2 SYDVKM. For the CDR3, the DNA is TGTGCCAGCAGTTCGAACAGGGGGAAGGTAGACGAGCAGTACTTC. This encodes CASSSNRGKVDEQYF.